This T cell receptor (beta chain) appears in the sequencing data of a study of cytomegalovirus exposure and HLA in healthy donors. Overall study context: Some 85 million unique TCRs, all from HLA-typed donors, were included in an early release of the data.

PCR was performed using 60 Vbeta and 13 Jbeta primers. The protocol was immunoSEQ multiplex PCR, while the TCRdb copy is restricted to in-frame clones and leaves out a portion. The sample lists 120,000 to 150,000 clones; around 78% were seen once. This clone has only a few counts. Germline assignment: CDR1 SGHTA and CDR2 FQGTGA. V shed 1 base and J shed 1 base, with 10 bases lying between them. The CDR3 loop spans 16 amino acids. The sequence was collected from a man in his forties in good health and CMV-seropositive. The chain employs TRBV7-3 and TRBJ2-2; no clear D. The sequencing sample was made of PBMCs. CDR3 in DNA: TGTGCCAGCAGCTTAAACTCCCCAGGGAACACCGGGGAGCTGTTTTTT. Translated, it gives CASSLNSPGNTGELFF.